The 19 T cell receptor beta chains below all came from one sample that was sequenced in a study of T-cell memory formation after mild COVID-19. TCRdb passed the 5' RACE reads through MiXCR, listing each CDR3 protein once. The table lists a few hundred thousand distinct CDR3 sequences, about 13% of them singletons. Material: PBMCs or a T cell subset sorted from them (not recorded which). These receptors were obtained from a man aged 18 to 30 who had mild COVID-19 (a few samples of this study predate the infection). Cell type and time point are not known.

The V and J genes are TRBV6-5 and TRBJ2-1, with D hard to call. V was shortened by 5 bases and J by 4 bases, with 9 bases between the two germline ends. The length of the CDR3 is 13 residues. CDR1 MNHEY and CDR2 SVGAGI come from the germline V gene. CDR3 in DNA: TGTGCCAGCAGTCCCGCCAAATACAATGAGCAGTTCTTC. It encodes CASSPAKYNEQFF.

This sequence joins TRBV7-2 and TRBJ2-4; 8 nucleotides line up with TRBD1. Germline V gene sequence: CDR1 SGHTA, CDR2 FQGNSA. CDR3 length: 15 amino acids. V trimming: 4 bases; J trimming: 7 bases; junction bases outside the gene matches: 9. CDR3 in DNA: TGTGCCAGCAGCTCAATTCGACAGGGGCACAACATTCAGTACTTC. It is translated as CASSSIRQGHNIQYF.

This chain connects TRBV12-3 or TRBV12-4 to TRBJ1-1; D perhaps matches TRBD1 (5 bases). Trimming removed 5 bases at V and 6 bases at J, with 10 bases between. The CDR3 has 12 amino acids. CDR3 DNA sequence: TGTGCCAGCAGTCCCGAAGGGGCTGAAGCTTTCTTT. Protein product: CASSPEGAEAFF.

The chain employs TRBV6-1 and TRBJ2-1; the D gene could be TRBD1 or TRBD2 (5 bases each). The CDR3 length is 16 residues. Trimming stripped 0 bases from V and 9 bases from J, with 18 bases between. From germline, CDR1 is MNHNS and CDR2 SASEGT. The CDR3 protein is CASSEAGAFFLPEQFF. The CDR3, as DNA: TGTGCCAGCAGTGAAGCCGGGGCTTTTTTCCTGCCTGAGCAGTTCTTC.

The chain uses TRBV18 and TRBJ1-6, with D hard to call. CDR1 is KGHSH, CDR2 LQKENI, per germline. The CDR3 runs 17 residues. V dropped 0 bases and J dropped 3 bases, with 12 bases sitting between them. DNA for the CDR3: TGTGCCAGCTCACCACCGAATCTAGGGCACTATAATTCACCCCTCCACTTT. This gives the protein CASSPPNLGHYNSPLHF.

This clonotype was picked up a small number of times. V and J are TRBV7-6 and TRBJ2-7, with a possible D match to TRBD2 (5 bases). Trimming cost V 5 bases and J 3 bases, with 14 bases left between them. CDR1 SGHVS and CDR2 FNYEAQ come from the germline V gene. The CDR3 loop spans 14 amino acids. CDR3 in DNA: TGTGCCAGCAGCCTCTCGCTGGGGAGCTACGAGCAGTACGTC. Amino acids: CASSLSLGSYEQYV.

This chain joins TRBV20-1 and TRBJ2-4; D may correspond to TRBD1 or TRBD2 (5 bases each). Germline V gene data show CDR1 as DFQATT and CDR2 as SNEGSKA (reference sequence). This CDR3 is 12 amino acids long. The CDR3: CRGTAGGNIQYF. DNA for the CDR3: TGCAGGGGGACCGCCGGAGGAAACATTCAGTACTTC.

This clonotype was observed at least ten times. The V and J genes are TRBV6-5 and TRBJ1-6, with TRBD1 matching 8 bases. This CDR3 has 13 residues. From germline, CDR1 is MNHEY and CDR2 SVGAGI. The trim removed 11 bases at V and 5 bases at J, leaving 5 bases unmatched. The CDR3 nucleotides read TGTGCCGTAACGGACAGGGATAATTCACCCCTCCACTTT. Its translation is CAVTDRDNSPLHF.

In its sample, this clonotype was seen a few times. The chain has TRBV5-1 and TRBJ1-4; weak D call: TRBD1 (6 bases). This CDR3 region has 15 residues. V was cut by 0 bases and J by 5 bases, with 11 bases left in between. Germline V lookup: CDR1 SGHRS, CDR2 YFSETQ. The CDR3 protein is CASSLAGGINEKLFF. CDR3 bases: TGCGCCAGCAGCTTGGCCGGGGGCATCAATGAAAAACTGTTTTTT.

The chain couples TRBV29-1 to TRBJ2-5; 8 bases line up with TRBD1. This CDR3 comprises 13 residues. The ends lost 6 bases at V and 5 bases at J; junction bases unmatched: 8. Germline CDR1 is SQVTM and CDR2 is ANQGSEA. The CDR3 sequence is CSVDTTGAETQYF. The CDR3 region has the DNA TGCAGCGTCGACACGACAGGGGCGGAGACCCAGTACTTC.

The table lists this clonotype with a few counts. The genes are TRBV7-9 and TRBJ2-7, with TRBD1 matching 7 bases. Per the germline V gene, CDR1 is SEHNR and CDR2 is FQNEAQ (reference sequence). The V segment lost 4 bases and the J segment 7 bases; nucleotides outside the gene matches: 13. CDR3 length equals 15 residues. The CDR3 DNA is TGTGCCAGCAGCTCCGACTGGGACAGCCTTACGGAGCAGTACTTC. Protein: CASSSDWDSLTEQYF.

CDR3 protein: CASSLAGAGNTGELFF. DNA of the CDR3: TGTGCCAGCAGCTTAGCGGGTGCGGGGAACACCGGGGAGCTGTTTTTT. The genes are TRBV7-9 and TRBJ2-2, with D possibly TRBD2 on 5 matching bases. The CDR3 covers 16 residues. Germline V CDR1 and CDR2: SEHNR, FQNEAQ (reference sequence). The V end lost 0 bases, the J end lost 1 base, and 9 bases lay between the germline ends.

The chain uses TRBV10-2 and TRBJ1-2; 10 bases are a match to TRBD1. The V segment lost 7 bases and the J segment 8 bases; nucleotides outside the gene matches: 13. Germline loops: CDR1 WSHSY, CDR2 SAAADI. The CDR3 is made up of 15 amino acids. In nucleotides, the CDR3 is TGCGCCAGCAACTCCTTCCGGGACAGGGGTTTGGGCTACACCTTC. Its protein is CASNSFRDRGLGYTF.

This CDR3 is CASSPQESQPQHF. Written as DNA, the CDR3 is TGTGCCAGCAGTCCACAGGAGTCCCAGCCCCAGCATTTT. The rearrangement uses TRBV6-2 or TRBV6-3 and TRBJ1-5; weak D call: TRBD1 (5 bases). The CDR3 is 13 residues long. V lost 5 bases and J lost 7, with 12 bases in between. Germline V gene lookup returns CDR1 MNHEY and CDR2 SVGEGT.

The chain couples TRBV7-9 to TRBJ2-5, with D perhaps matching TRBD1 or TRBD2 (5 bases each). CDR3 length: 15 amino acids. With 6 bases removed from V and 2 bases from J, the gap between germline ends came to 16 bases. Germline values: CDR1 SEHNR, CDR2 FQNEAQ (reference sequence). The DNA of the CDR3 is TGTGCCAGCAGGAGAGGGGATGGCCCACAAGAGACCCAGTACTTC. Translation gives CASRRGDGPQETQYF. The complete variable domain, with remaining parts taken from reference TRBV7-9 and TRBJ2-5, reads DTGVSQNPRHKITKRGQNVTFRCDPISEHNRLYWYRQTLGQGPEFLTYFQNEAQLEKSRLLSDRFSAERPKGSFSTLEIQRTEQGDSAMYLCASRRGDGPQETQYFGPGTRLLVL.

This clonotype has at least ten counts. This chain joins TRBV20-1 and TRBJ2-7; 11 nucleotides line up with TRBD2. Germline values: CDR1 DFQATT, CDR2 SNEGSKA (reference sequence). J lost 9 bases, V lost 0 bases, and 7 bases had no gene match. The CDR3 extends over 14 amino acids. The CDR3 DNA reads TGCAGTGCTAGAGAGGGGACTAGCGGTTTGTGGCAGTACGTC. As protein: CSAREGTSGLWQYV.

This clonotype was detected only a few times. The chain employs TRBV29-1 and TRBJ2-3; 12 positions match TRBD2. CDR1 is SQVTM, CDR2 ANQGSEA, per germline. The CDR3 spans 16 residues. After removal of 4 bases from V and 0 bases from J, the junction contained 5 bases not matched to a gene. The CDR3 DNA reads as TGCAGCGTTGTCCGACTAGCGGGAGCTAGCACAGATACGCAGTATTTT. Translation gives CSVVRLAGASTDTQYF.

Many counts were recorded for this clonotype. This chain links TRBV20-1 with TRBJ1-1; D call uncertain. Trimming stripped 3 bases from V and 4 bases from J, with 12 bases between. Germline lookup yields CDR1 DFQATT and CDR2 SNEGSKA (reference sequence). The CDR3 has 13 amino acids. CDR3: CSARAGAGTEAFF. The CDR3 bases are TGCAGTGCTAGGGCGGGAGCCGGCACTGAAGCTTTCTTT.

This chain uses TRBV7-9 with TRBJ2-1; the match to TRBD2 covers 7 bases. CDR3 length: 15 residues. The germline CDR1 and CDR2 sequences are SEHNR and FQNEAQ (reference sequence). V lost 6 bases and J lost 3; bases outside the gene matches: 8. The CDR3 region has the DNA TGTGCCAGCAGTTCGACTAGCTTGGACTACAATGAGCAGTTCTTC. Translation gives CASSSTSLDYNEQFF.